This T cell receptor (beta chain) is from a study of T cells after yellow fever vaccination. Overall study results and limits: Abundant clonotypes (contaminants from the bulk population) could be present in FACS-sorted repertoires. Faster peaking, at day 5 versus 15, marked a secondary response that was weaker.

As concerns this clonotype: The target antigen is unknown.

Trimming removed 6 bases from V and 10 bases from J; junction bases left unmatched: 5. CDR1 is SGHNT, CDR2 YYREEE, per germline (reference sequence). This CDR3 spans 13 amino acids. TCRdb reprocessed the 5' RACE reads via MiXCR and lists one record per CDR3 protein. The sample yields under 550,000 distinct CDR3 sequences, roughly a fifth seen once. This rearrangement joins TRBV5-4 to TRBJ2-1, with TRBD2 matching 12 bases. The sequences come from PBMCs, collected roughly 20 days after the first yellow fever vaccination. The clonotype was recovered from a man aged 18 to 35 who received the YFV17D yellow fever vaccine. This CDR3 reads CASTRLAGEEQFF. The CDR3 DNA reads TGTGCCAGCACCCGACTAGCGGGGGAGGAGCAGTTCTTC.